The clone carrying this T cell receptor (beta chain) was detected a few times. Its target is not known. This entry comes from a study of T-cell reconstitution after alpha-beta-depleted transplantation in children. Regarding the study as a whole: Where alpha-beta T cells came from about two months after transplant was reportedly several hundred expanded graft clones. From surviving recipient T cells and thymic progenitors came the high day-60 TCRbeta diversity observed in some patients. After one year, T-cell counts and TCRbeta diversity mostly came from new T cells.

Unique molecular identifiers were used to barcode this TCRbeta library. TCRdb redid the calling of the PCR reads with MiXCR, one entry per CDR3 protein. The data show some 290,000 distinct CDR3 sequences, approximately 23% seen once. This TCR was sampled from a male patient under 18 who had a stem cell transplant for acute lymphoblastic leukemia, so the T cells may come from the graft donor. The starting material was PBMCs, mostly from graft donor cells, obtained 180 days after TCRalphabeta/CD19-depleted stem cell transplant.

CDR3 nucleotides: TGTGCCAGCAGTTTTCGCGGGTGGGACACCACCTACGAGCAGTACTTC. The encoded protein is CASSFRGWDTTYEQYF. The chain combines TRBV12-3 or TRBV12-4 with TRBJ2-7; D possibly corresponds to TRBD1 (6 bases). The CDR3 totals 16 residues. Trimming left V 3 bases short and J 2 bases short, with 17 bases between.